This entry lists 11 T cell receptor beta chains sequenced from one sample in a study of identical twins. A single record per CDR3 protein comes from TCRdb applying MiXCR to the 5' RACE reads. The sample has nearly 900,000 distinct CDR3 sequences, roughly an eighth seen once. The same data also contributed to another study, on yellow fever vaccine responses in identical twins.

Sequencing was performed on PBMCs. The source of these receptors is a woman under 30 in good health.

This clonotype showed up just a few times. CDR3 sequence (DNA): TGCAGTGCTGGAGGGACATCGGTTTCACCCCTCCACTTT. Translation: CSAGGTSVSPLHF. The chain uses TRBV20-1 and TRBJ1-6, with D tentatively TRBD1 (6 bases). There are 13 residues in the CDR3. In germline, CDR1 is DFQATT, CDR2 SNEGSKA (reference sequence). Between the trimmed V and J ends, which lost 5 bases and 9 bases, there was a span of 14 bases.

This clonotype came up a few times. The chain carries TRBV10-3 and TRBJ1-5; D is unclear. CDR1 is ENHRY and CDR2 is SYGVKD in the germline V gene. The CDR3 contains 11 residues. The V end lost 8 bases, the J end lost 15 bases, and 17 bases lay between the germline ends. Here the CDR3 DNA reads TGTGCCATCCGGGAAGGGTTGGAGGTGCATTTT. It yields the protein CAIREGLEVHF.

This clonotype has a handful of counts. The rearrangement joins TRBV5-1 to TRBJ2-1, with a possible D match to TRBD2 (5 bases). CDR3 length: 14 amino acids. Germline assignment: CDR1 SGHRS and CDR2 YFSETQ. V was trimmed by 0 bases and J by 6 bases, leaving 10 bases between them. This CDR3 reads CASSLDPGFNEQFF. The CDR3 DNA sequence: TGCGCCAGCAGCTTGGATCCGGGGTTCAATGAGCAGTTCTTC.

In this sample, this clonotype turned up a few times. The chain couples TRBV7-3 to TRBJ2-3, with D maybe TRBD1 (5 bases). This CDR3 is 14 amino acids long. In germline, CDR1 is SGHTA, CDR2 FQGTGA. The V gene lost 2 bases and the J gene lost 4 bases, with 10 bases spanning the gap. The CDR3 DNA follows: TGTGCCAGCAGCTTAGGGGCAGCCCCAGATACGCAGTATTTT. The encoded protein is CASSLGAAPDTQYF.

The rearrangement joins TRBV2 to TRBJ2-2, with 12 bases that match TRBD2. CDR1 is SNHLY, CDR2 FYNNEI, per germline. CDR3 size: 18 residues. J lost 4 bases, V lost 8 bases, and 14 bases had no gene match. The CDR3 here is CASGFGLAGRATTGELFF. CDR3 DNA sequence: TGTGCCAGCGGGTTTGGACTAGCGGGGCGCGCAACCACCGGGGAGCTGTTTTTT. The full variable domain, completed using reference TRBV2 and TRBJ2-2, is EPEVTQTPSHQVTQMGQEVILRCVPISNHLYFYWYRQILGQKVEFLVSFYNNEISEKSEIFDDQFSVERPDGSNFTLKIRSTKLEDSAMYFCASGFGLAGRATTGELFFGEGSRLTVL.

The chain employs TRBV9 and TRBJ2-1; maybe TRBD2 (6 bases). The CDR3 extends over 14 amino acids. Trimming took 0 bases from V and 6 from J, leaving 10 bases between them. Germline assignment: CDR1 SGDLS and CDR2 YYNGEE. CDR3 protein: CASSVGGGVNEQFF. DNA of the CDR3: TGTGCCAGCAGCGTAGGTGGAGGGGTCAATGAGCAGTTCTTC.

The CDR3 here is CSAPLGTGRQETQYF. CDR3 DNA sequence: TGCAGTGCCCCACTGGGGACAGGTCGACAAGAGACCCAGTACTTC. The V gene is TRBV20-1, the J gene TRBJ2-5; 8 bases align to TRBD1. Germline CDR1 DFQATT, CDR2 SNEGSKA (reference sequence). Trimming at V came to 6 bases and at J to 2 bases, leaving 11 bases not matched to a gene. The CDR3 totals 15 residues.

This clonotype was detected a few times. The CDR3 region has the DNA TGCAGTGCTAGGGGGGGCTCCCGTAATAATTCACCCCTCCACTTT. This gives the protein CSARGGSRNNSPLHF. The genes are TRBV20-1 and TRBJ1-6; D perhaps matches TRBD1 (6 bases). The CDR3 length is 15 residues. Germline V gene lookup returns CDR1 DFQATT and CDR2 SNEGSKA (reference sequence). With 3 bases removed from V and 5 bases from J, the gap between germline ends came to 14 bases.

V usage is TRBV15 and J usage is TRBJ2-7, with 10 bases that match TRBD1. CDR3 length equals 15 residues. V was clipped by 1 base and J by 2 bases; unmatched bases: 2. CDR1 and CDR2 (germline): LNHNV, YYDKDF (reference sequence). This CDR3 is CATSRGGQGAYEQYF. In DNA form, the CDR3 reads TGTGCCACCAGCAGAGGCGGACAGGGGGCCTACGAGCAGTACTTC.

This clonotype was counted a few times. The chain uses TRBV24-1 and TRBJ2-1; D possibly corresponds to TRBD1 (6 bases). CDR1 and CDR2 from the germline V gene are KGHDR and SFDVKD. This CDR3 spans 16 amino acids. The V end was cut by 4 bases, the J end by 6 bases, with 18 bases between. CDR3 sequence reads: CATSDYQGPGVNEQFF. CDR3 nucleotides: TGTGCCACCAGTGACTATCAGGGGCCAGGGGTCAATGAGCAGTTCTTC.

This clonotype was seen more than once but under ten times. V usage is TRBV29-1 and J usage is TRBJ1-2; 7 positions match TRBD1. The CDR3 loop spans 13 amino acids. The germline V gene encodes CDR1 SQVTM and CDR2 ANQGSEA. With 6 bases clipped from V and 6 bases from J, the junction kept 10 bases outside the gene matches. CDR3 nucleotides: TGCAGCGTCGAACCGGGACAGCATAATGGCTACACCTTC. Protein: CSVEPGQHNGYTF.